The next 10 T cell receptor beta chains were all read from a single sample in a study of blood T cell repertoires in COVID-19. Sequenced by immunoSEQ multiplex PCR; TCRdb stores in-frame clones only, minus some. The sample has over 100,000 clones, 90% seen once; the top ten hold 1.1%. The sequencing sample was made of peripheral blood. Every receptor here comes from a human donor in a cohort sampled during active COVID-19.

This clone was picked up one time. The CDR3 protein is CASSASTGTGANEQFF. In DNA form, the CDR3 reads TGTGCCAGCAGTGCTTCGACTGGGACAGGAGCGAATGAGCAGTTCTTC. V gene TRBV6-1 combines with J gene TRBJ2-1, with 8 bases identical to TRBD1. V lost 4 bases to trimming and J lost 7 bases; unmatched junction nucleotides: 12. Germline CDR1 MNHNS, CDR2 SASEGT. This CDR3 comprises 16 residues.

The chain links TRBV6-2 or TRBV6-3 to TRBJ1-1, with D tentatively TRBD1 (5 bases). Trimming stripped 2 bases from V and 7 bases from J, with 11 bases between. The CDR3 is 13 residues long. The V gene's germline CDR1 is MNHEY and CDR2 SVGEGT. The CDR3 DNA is TGTGCCAGCAGTTACGAGACAGTTGGTGAAGCTTTCTTT. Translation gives CASSYETVGEAFF.

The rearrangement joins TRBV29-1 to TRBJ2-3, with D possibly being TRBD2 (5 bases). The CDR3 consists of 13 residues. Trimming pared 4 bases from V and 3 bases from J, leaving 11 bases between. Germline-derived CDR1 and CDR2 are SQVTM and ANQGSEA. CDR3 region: CSVATRGTDTQYF. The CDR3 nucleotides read TGCAGCGTTGCCACGAGAGGGACAGATACGCAGTATTTT.

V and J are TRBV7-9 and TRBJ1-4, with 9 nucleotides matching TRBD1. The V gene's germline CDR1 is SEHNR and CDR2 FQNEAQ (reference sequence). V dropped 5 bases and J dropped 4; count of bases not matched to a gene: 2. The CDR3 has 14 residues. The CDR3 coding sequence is TGTGCCAGCAGCCGGGGACAGGGTAATGAAAAACTGTTTTTT. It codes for CASSRGQGNEKLFF. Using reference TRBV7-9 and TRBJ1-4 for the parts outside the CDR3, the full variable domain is DTGVSQNPRHKITKRGQNVTFRCDPISEHNRLYWYRQTLGQGPEFLTYFQNEAQLEKSRLLSDRFSAERPKGSFSTLEIQRTEQGDSAMYLCASSRGQGNEKLFFGSGTQLSVL.

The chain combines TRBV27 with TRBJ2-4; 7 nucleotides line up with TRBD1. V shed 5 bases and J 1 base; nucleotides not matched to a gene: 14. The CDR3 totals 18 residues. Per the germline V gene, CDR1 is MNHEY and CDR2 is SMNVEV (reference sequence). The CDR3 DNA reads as TGTGCCAGCAGTCCGATCATCCTTACAGGGGCGGCCAAAAACATTCAGTACTTC. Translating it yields CASSPIILTGAAKNIQYF.

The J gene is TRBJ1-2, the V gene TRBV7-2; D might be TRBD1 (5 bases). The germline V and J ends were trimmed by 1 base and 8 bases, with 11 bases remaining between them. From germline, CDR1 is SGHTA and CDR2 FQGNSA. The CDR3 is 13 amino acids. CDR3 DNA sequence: TGTGCCAGCAGCTTAGAGACAGCGTGGGGCTACACCTTC. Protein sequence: CASSLETAWGYTF.

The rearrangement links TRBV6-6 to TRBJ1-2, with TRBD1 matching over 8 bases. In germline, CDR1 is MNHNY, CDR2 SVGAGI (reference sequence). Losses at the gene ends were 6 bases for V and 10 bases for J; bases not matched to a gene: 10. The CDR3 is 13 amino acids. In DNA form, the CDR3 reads TGTGCCAGCAGATTAGGACAGGGACGGTTCTACACCTTC. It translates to CASRLGQGRFYTF.

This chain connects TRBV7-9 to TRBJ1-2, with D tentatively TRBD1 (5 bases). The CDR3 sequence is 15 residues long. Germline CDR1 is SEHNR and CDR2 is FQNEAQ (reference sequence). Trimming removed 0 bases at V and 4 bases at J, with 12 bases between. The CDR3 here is CASSLADTGGYGYTF. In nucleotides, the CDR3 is TGTGCCAGCAGCTTAGCGGACACGGGGGGCTATGGCTACACCTTC.

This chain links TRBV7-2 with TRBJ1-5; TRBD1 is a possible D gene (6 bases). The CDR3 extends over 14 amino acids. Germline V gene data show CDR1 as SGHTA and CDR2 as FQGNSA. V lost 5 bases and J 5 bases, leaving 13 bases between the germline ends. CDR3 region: CASSGGGGDQPQHF. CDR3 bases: TGTGCCAGCAGCGGGGGAGGGGGTGATCAGCCCCAGCATTTT.

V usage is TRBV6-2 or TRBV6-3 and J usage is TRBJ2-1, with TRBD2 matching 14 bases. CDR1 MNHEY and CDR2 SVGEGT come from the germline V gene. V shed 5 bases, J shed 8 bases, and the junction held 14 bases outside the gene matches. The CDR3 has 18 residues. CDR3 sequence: CASSPHRSGTSGSYEQFF. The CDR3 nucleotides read TGTGCCAGCAGTCCACACAGGAGCGGGACTAGCGGGAGCTATGAGCAGTTCTTC.